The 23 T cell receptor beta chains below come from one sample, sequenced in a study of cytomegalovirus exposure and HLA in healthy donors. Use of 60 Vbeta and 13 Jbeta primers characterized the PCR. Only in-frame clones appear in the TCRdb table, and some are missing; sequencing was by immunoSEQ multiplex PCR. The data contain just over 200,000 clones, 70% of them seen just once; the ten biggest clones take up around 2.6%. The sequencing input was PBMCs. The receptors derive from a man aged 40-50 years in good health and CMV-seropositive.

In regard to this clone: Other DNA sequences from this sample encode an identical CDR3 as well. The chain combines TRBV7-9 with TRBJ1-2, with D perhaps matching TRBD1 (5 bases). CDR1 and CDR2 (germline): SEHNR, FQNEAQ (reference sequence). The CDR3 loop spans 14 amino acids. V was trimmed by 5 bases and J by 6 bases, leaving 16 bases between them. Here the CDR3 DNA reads TGTGCCAGCAGCACCATTACTGGAGGGGATGGCTACACCTTC. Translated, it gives CASSTITGGDGYTF.

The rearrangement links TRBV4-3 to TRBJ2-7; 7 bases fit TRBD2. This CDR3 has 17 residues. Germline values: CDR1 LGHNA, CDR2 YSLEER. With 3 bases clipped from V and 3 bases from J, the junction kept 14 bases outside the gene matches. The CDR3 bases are TGCGCCAGCAGCCATCCCCAGGGAGGGTGGCGGGACTACGAGCAGTACTTC. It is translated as CASSHPQGGWRDYEQYF.

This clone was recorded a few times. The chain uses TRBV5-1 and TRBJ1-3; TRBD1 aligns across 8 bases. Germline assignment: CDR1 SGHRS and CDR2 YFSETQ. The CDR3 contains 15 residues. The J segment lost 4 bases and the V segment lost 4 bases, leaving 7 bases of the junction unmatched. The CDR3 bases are TGCGCCAGCAGCCTTCAGACAGGGGCCGGAAACACCATATATTTT. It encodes CASSLQTGAGNTIYF.

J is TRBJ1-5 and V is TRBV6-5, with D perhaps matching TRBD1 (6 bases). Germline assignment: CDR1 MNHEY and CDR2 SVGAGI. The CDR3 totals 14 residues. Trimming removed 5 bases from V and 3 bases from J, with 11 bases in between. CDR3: CASSDGQNNQPQHF. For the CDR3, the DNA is TGTGCCAGCAGTGATGGACAGAACAATCAGCCCCAGCATTTT.

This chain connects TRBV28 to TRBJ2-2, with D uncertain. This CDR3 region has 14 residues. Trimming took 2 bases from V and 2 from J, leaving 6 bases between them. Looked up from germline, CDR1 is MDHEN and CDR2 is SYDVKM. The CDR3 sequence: CASSLGSNTGELFF. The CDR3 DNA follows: TGTGCCAGCAGTTTAGGCAGTAACACCGGGGAGCTGTTTTTT. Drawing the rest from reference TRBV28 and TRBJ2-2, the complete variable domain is DVKVTQSSRYLVKRTGEKVFLECVQDMDHENMFWYRQDPGLGLRLIYFSYDVKMKEKGDIPEGYSVSREKKERFSLILESASTNQTSMYLCASSLGSNTGELFFGEGSRLTVL.

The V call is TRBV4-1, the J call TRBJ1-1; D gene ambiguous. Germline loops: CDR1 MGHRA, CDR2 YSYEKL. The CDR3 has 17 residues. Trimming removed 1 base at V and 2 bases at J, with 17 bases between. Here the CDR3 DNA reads TGCGCCAGCAGCCAAGGTTTGGGAGCCGACCTCAACACTGAAGCTTTCTTT. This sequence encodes CASSQGLGADLNTEAFF.

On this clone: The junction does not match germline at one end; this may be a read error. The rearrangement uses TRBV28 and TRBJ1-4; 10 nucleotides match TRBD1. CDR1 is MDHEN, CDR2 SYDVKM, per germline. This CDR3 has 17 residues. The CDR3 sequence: CAGSTGGQGATNEKLFF. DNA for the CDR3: TGTGCCGGCAGCACCGGCGGACAGGGGGCAACTAATGAAAAACTGTTTTTT.

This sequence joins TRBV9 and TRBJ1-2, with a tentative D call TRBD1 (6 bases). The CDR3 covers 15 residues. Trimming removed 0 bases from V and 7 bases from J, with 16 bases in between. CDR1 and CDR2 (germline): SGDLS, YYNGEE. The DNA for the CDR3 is TGTGCCAGCAGCGTAGCCGGAGGACAGCGACCTGGCTACACCTTC. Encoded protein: CASSVAGGQRPGYTF.

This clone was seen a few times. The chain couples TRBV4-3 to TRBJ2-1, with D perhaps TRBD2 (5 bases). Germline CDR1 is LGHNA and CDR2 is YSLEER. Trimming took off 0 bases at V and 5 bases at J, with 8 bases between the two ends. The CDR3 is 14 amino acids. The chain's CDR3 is CASSQDYGDNEQFF. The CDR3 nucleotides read TGCGCCAGCAGCCAAGATTACGGGGACAATGAGCAGTTCTTC.

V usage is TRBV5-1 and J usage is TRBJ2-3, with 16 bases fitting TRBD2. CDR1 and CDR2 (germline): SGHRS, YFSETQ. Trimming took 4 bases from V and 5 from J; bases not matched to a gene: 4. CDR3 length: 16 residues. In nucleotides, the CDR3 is TGCGCCAGCAGCCTAGGGACTAGCGGGGGGGAAGATACGCAGTATTTT. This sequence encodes CASSLGTSGGEDTQYF.

The CDR3 here is CASSSGRDSRNSPLHF. The CDR3 DNA sequence: TGTGCCAGCAGCTCCGGCCGGGACAGTCGGAACTCACCCCTCCACTTT. V is TRBV5-4 and J is TRBJ1-6, with 7 bases identical to TRBD1. Trimming removed 3 bases from V and 10 bases from J; junction bases left unmatched: 13. Germline CDR1 is SGHNT and CDR2 is YYREEE (reference sequence). The CDR3 is 16 residues long.

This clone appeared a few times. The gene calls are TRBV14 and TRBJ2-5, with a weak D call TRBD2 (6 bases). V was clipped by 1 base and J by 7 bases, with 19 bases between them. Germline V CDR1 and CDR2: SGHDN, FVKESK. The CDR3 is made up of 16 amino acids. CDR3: CASSQGPGLRDGTQYF. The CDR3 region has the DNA TGTGCCAGCAGCCAAGGCCCCGGACTAAGAGATGGGACCCAGTACTTC.

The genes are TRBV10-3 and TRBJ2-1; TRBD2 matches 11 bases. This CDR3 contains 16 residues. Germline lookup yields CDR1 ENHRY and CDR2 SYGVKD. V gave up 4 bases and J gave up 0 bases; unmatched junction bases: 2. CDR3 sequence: CAISVGLAGSYNEQFF. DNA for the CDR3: TGTGCCATCAGTGTAGGACTAGCGGGCTCCTACAATGAGCAGTTCTTC.

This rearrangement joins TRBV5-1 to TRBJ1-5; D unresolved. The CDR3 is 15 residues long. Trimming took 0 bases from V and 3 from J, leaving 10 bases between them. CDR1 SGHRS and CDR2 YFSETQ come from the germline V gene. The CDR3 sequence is CASSLGDGINQPQHF. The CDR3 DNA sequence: TGCGCCAGCAGCTTGGGCGACGGGATCAATCAGCCCCAGCATTTT.

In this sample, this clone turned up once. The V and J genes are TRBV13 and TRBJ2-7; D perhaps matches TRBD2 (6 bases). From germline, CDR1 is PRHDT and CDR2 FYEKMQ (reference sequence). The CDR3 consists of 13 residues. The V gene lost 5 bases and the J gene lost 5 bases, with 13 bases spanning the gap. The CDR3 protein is CASSPVGGDEQYF. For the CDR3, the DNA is TGTGCCAGCAGCCCCGTGGGAGGAGACGAGCAGTACTTC. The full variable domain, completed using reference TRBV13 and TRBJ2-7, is AAGVIQSPRHLIKEKRETATLKCYPIPRHDTVYWYQQGPGQDPQFLISFYEKMQSDKGSIPDRFSAQQFSDYHSELNMSSLELGDSALYFCASSPVGGDEQYFGPGTRLTVT.

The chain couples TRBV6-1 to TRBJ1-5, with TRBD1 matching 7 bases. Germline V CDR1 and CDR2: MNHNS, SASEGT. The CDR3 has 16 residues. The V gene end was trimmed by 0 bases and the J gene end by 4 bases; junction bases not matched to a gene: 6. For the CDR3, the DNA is TGTGCCAGCAGTGAAGCTATGGGACAGCTAAATCAGCCCCAGCATTTT. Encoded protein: CASSEAMGQLNQPQHF.

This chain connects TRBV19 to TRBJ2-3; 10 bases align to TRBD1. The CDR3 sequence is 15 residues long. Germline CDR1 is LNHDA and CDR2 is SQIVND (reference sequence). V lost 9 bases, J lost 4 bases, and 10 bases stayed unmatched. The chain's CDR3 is CASKPGQGIADTQYF. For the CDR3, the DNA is TGTGCCAGCAAGCCGGGACAGGGGATCGCAGATACGCAGTATTTT.

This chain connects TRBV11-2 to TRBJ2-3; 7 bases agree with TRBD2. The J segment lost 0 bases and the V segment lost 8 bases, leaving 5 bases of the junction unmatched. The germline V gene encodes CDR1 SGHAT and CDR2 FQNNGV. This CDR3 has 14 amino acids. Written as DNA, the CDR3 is TGTGCCAGCGGGAGGGGAAGGAGCACAGATACGCAGTATTTT. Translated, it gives CASGRGRSTDTQYF.

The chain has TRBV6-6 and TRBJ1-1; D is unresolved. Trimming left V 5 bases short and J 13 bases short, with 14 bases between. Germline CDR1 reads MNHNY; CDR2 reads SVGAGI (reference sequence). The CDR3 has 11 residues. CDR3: CASSELKEIFF. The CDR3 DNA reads TGTGCCAGCAGTGAATTGAAGGAGATTTTCTTT.

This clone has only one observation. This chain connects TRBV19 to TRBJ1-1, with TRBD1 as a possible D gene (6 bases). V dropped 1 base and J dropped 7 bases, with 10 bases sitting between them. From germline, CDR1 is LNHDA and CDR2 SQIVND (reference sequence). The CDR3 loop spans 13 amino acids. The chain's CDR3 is CASSIADRLEAFF. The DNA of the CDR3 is TGTGCCAGTAGTATAGCCGACAGGCTTGAAGCTTTCTTT.

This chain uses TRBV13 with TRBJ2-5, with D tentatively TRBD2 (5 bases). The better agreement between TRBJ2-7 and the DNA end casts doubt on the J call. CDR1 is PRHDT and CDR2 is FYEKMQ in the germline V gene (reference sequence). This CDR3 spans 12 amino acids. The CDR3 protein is CASSFEGYEQYF. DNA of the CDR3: TGTGCCAGCAGCTTCGAGGGATACGAGCAGTACTTC.

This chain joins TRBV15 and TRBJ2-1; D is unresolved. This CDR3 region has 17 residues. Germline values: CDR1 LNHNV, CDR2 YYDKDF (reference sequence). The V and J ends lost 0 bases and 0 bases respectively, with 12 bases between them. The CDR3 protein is CATSRESGKPSYNEQFF. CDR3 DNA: TGTGCCACCAGCAGAGAATCAGGAAAGCCCTCCTACAATGAGCAGTTCTTC.

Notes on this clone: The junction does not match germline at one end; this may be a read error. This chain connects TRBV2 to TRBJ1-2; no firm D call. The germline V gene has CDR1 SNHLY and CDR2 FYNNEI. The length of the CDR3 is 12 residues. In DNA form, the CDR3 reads TGTGCCAGCAGTGTGGCAGACTATGGCTACCCCTTC. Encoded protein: CASSVADYGYPF.